Sequencing of this TCR beta chain was carried out in a study of OX40 agonist ivuxolimab in advanced cancers. Findings and limits, study-wide: CD4+ T cells averaged fewer expanded clones than CD8+ T cells.

Points on this clone: The antigen remains unidentified.

The protocol was immunoSEQ multiplex PCR, while the TCRdb copy is restricted to in-frame clones and leaves out a portion. Here the sample spans approximately 62,000 clones, 89% being singletons. Sequences were derived from CD4+ or CD8+ T cells sorted from blood, sampled in a trial of the OX40 agonist ivuxolimab. The sequence was obtained from an adult with an advanced solid tumor such as melanoma, head and neck, liver or kidney cancer.

CDR3 DNA: TGTGCCAGCAGCTCCAGACTAGCGGGCCTTGGAGGAACAGATACGCAGTATTTT. It translates to CASSSRLAGLGGTDTQYF. The chain employs TRBV11-2 and TRBJ2-3, with TRBD2 matching 10 bases. The J segment lost 3 bases and the V segment lost 4 bases, leaving 13 bases of the junction unmatched. Germline V gene sequence: CDR1 SGHAT, CDR2 FQNNGV. The length of the CDR3 is 18 residues.